The 32 T cell receptor beta chains listed next were all sequenced from one sample in a study of naive and memory T cell subsets. Broader study findings: Especially in CD8 cells, naive repertoires contained a few larger clonotypes, possibly CD45RA-re-expressing memory cells.

Which antigens these TCRs recognize remains unknown. Both TRBC1 and TRBC2 were covered by a beta constant-region primer of two equimolar oligonucleotides. The ligated cDNA underwent four PCR rounds using SP2 and nested alpha and beta constant-region primers. TCRdb re-called the UMI-ligation and nested PCR reads with MiXCR, one entry per CDR3 protein. The table lists roughly 97,000 distinct CDR3 sequences, roughly 14% of them singletons. Sequencing was performed on naive CD8+ T cells from blood. The source of these receptors is a human donor in good health.

The chain links TRBV15 to TRBJ2-1, with 12 bases fitting TRBD2. CDR3 length: 20 residues. V lost 8 bases to trimming and J lost 2 bases; unmatched junction nucleotides: 19. From germline, CDR1 is LNHNV and CDR2 YYDKDF (reference sequence). CDR3 residues: CATRIGPSGRARGPYNEQFF. The CDR3 region has the DNA TGTGCCACCCGGATAGGCCCTAGCGGGAGGGCCCGGGGGCCCTACAATGAGCAGTTCTTC.

The V gene is TRBV6-2 or TRBV6-3, the J gene TRBJ1-5, with D perhaps matching TRBD1 (6 bases). Trimming pared 5 bases from V and 5 bases from J, leaving 19 bases between. Germline lookup yields CDR1 MNHEY and CDR2 SVGEGT. CDR3 length equals 16 residues. CDR3 coding DNA: TGTGCCAGCAGTACAGAGGTGGGGGGCAAATATCAGCCCCAGCATTTT. As protein: CASSTEVGGKYQPQHF.

The V gene is TRBV2, the J gene TRBJ2-7, with D maybe TRBD1 (6 bases). Per germline, CDR1 SNHLY and CDR2 FYNNEI. Trimming left V 11 bases short and J 5 bases short, with 22 bases between. This CDR3 is built from 14 residues. CDR3 protein: CASRQDSLYNEQYF. CDR3 nucleotide sequence: TGTGCCTCAAGGCAGGACAGTCTCTACAACGAGCAGTACTTC.

The chain has TRBV4-3 and TRBJ2-7, with D perhaps TRBD1 (5 bases). Germline V lookup: CDR1 LGHNA, CDR2 YSLEER. This CDR3 is built from 15 residues. Trimming pared 0 bases from V and 4 bases from J, leaving 13 bases between. The CDR3, as DNA: TGCGCCAGCAGCCAAGATCTGGGGCCAGGGTACGAGCAGTACTTC. It codes for CASSQDLGPGYEQYF.

This clonotype occurred a few times. The chain links TRBV6-2 or TRBV6-3 to TRBJ2-7, with 7 bases matching TRBD1. V gave up 2 bases and J gave up 1 base; unmatched junction bases: 8. Germline V gives CDR1 MNHEY, CDR2 SVGEGT. The CDR3 loop spans 16 amino acids. The CDR3 DNA is TGTGCCAGCAGTTACACGGCCACAGGGGTATCCTACGAGCAGTACTTC. This codes for CASSYTATGVSYEQYF.

The chain carries TRBV5-1 and TRBJ2-7; D unclear. Germline V gene sequence: CDR1 SGHRS, CDR2 YFSETQ. The length of the CDR3 is 16 residues. The ends were cut back, 4 bases at V and 2 bases at J, with 19 bases in the middle. The CDR3 sequence is CASSHQPGSSTYEQYF. CDR3 DNA: TGCGCCAGCAGCCATCAGCCGGGTAGTTCGACCTACGAGCAGTACTTC.

Concerning this clonotype: A much larger clonotype is one base distant, so this may be a read error. The chain employs TRBV6-2 or TRBV6-3 and TRBJ1-5; no reliable D call. This CDR3 has 15 amino acids. The germline V and J ends were trimmed by 0 bases and 3 bases, with 9 bases remaining between them. Germline lookup yields CDR1 MNHEY and CDR2 SVGEGT. This CDR3 reads CASSYSEGYNQPQHF. In nucleotides, the CDR3 is TGTGCCAGCAGTTACTCTGAGGGTTACAATCAGCCCCAGCATTTT.

This clonotype showed up just a few times. The DNA of the CDR3 is TGTGCCAGCAGTTTTAGCGGGAGTTCCATTGAGCAGTTCTTC. Residues: CASSFSGSSIEQFF. The chain carries TRBV12-3 or TRBV12-4 and TRBJ2-1; 9 bases agree with TRBD2. After removal of 3 bases from V and 9 bases from J, the junction contained 6 bases not matched to a gene. CDR3 length equals 14 residues.

The sample holds a few counts of this clonotype. This chain links TRBV6-6 with TRBJ1-2, with D possibly TRBD1 on 6 matching bases. V lost 6 bases, J lost 4 bases, and 12 bases lay in between. There are 13 residues in the CDR3. CDR1 and CDR2 (germline): MNHNY, SVGAGI (reference sequence). CDR3 protein: CASSRTGFYGYTF. The DNA of the CDR3 is TGTGCCAGCAGCCGTACAGGGTTCTATGGCTACACCTTC.

CDR3 sequence: CATNTGGSYNEQFF. The DNA for the CDR3 is TGTGCCACAAACACAGGGGGCTCTTACAATGAGCAGTTCTTC. This chain links TRBV24-1 with TRBJ2-1, with 9 bases matching TRBD1. There are 14 residues in the CDR3. Per the germline V gene, CDR1 is KGHDR and CDR2 is SFDVKD. Trimming at V came to 10 bases and at J to 4 bases, leaving 7 bases not matched to a gene.

V gene TRBV20-1 combines with J gene TRBJ2-7, with 7 nucleotides matching TRBD2. After removal of 8 bases from V and 4 bases from J, the junction contained 8 bases not matched to a gene. The germline V gene encodes CDR1 DFQATT and CDR2 SNEGSKA (reference sequence). The CDR3 covers 12 residues. The CDR3 sequence is CSLGLGTYEQYF. For the CDR3, the DNA is TGCAGTCTTGGACTAGGAACATACGAGCAGTACTTC.

V gene TRBV4-3 combines with J gene TRBJ2-6, with 10 bases identical to TRBD1. Trimming cost V 1 base and J 4 bases; bases outside gene matches: 7. The V gene's germline CDR1 is LGHNA and CDR2 YSLEER. CDR3 length equals 18 residues. The CDR3 here is CASSQVGTGVFGANVLTF. CDR3 DNA sequence: TGCGCCAGCAGCCAAGTAGGGACAGGGGTCTTCGGGGCCAACGTCCTGACTTTC.

Only a few counts were recorded for this clonotype. The chain's CDR3 is CASSEDWDKLISPLHF. The CDR3 DNA sequence: TGTGCCAGCAGTGAGGATTGGGACAAGCTGATTTCACCCCTCCACTTT. J is TRBJ1-6 and V is TRBV12-3 or TRBV12-4; weak D call: TRBD1 (6 bases). The CDR3 extends over 16 amino acids. The ends were cut back, 5 bases at V and 9 bases at J, with 20 bases in the middle.

This clonotype was seen a few times. V and J are TRBV27 and TRBJ2-7; the D gene is possibly TRBD1 (6 bases). Per the germline V gene, CDR1 is MNHEY and CDR2 is SMNVEV (reference sequence). The CDR3 extends over 13 amino acids. V was trimmed by 6 bases and J by 0 bases, leaving 9 bases between them. CDR3 in amino acids: CASRDRYSYEQYF. In nucleotides, the CDR3 is TGTGCCAGCAGAGACAGGTACTCCTACGAGCAGTACTTC.

This clonotype appeared a few times. The chain employs TRBV6-1 and TRBJ2-7; the D is unclear. Trimming removed 3 bases at V and 3 bases at J, with 12 bases between. This CDR3 region has 14 residues. Germline V gene lookup returns CDR1 MNHNS and CDR2 SASEGT. The CDR3 nucleotides are TGTGCCAGCAGTGACTTGGAGCGAGGCTACGAGCAGTACTTC. As protein: CASSDLERGYEQYF.

This clonotype was observed many times. The gene calls are TRBV28 and TRBJ2-7; D uncertain. The V end was cut by 3 bases, the J end by 6 bases, with 3 bases between. CDR3 length equals 10 residues. Germline V gene lookup returns CDR1 MDHEN and CDR2 SYDVKM. CDR3 DNA: TGTGCCAGCAGTTTGGGCGAGCAGTACTTC. Protein product: CASSLGEQYF.

This clonotype was observed a few times. CDR3 nucleotides: TGTGCCAGCTCACCAAGGACAGGGGCCGGAGAGACCCAGTACTTC. Its translation is CASSPRTGAGETQYF. The chain has TRBV18 and TRBJ2-5; 9 bases are a match to TRBD1. In germline, CDR1 is KGHSH, CDR2 LQKENI. The V and J ends lost 2 bases and 4 bases, in that order; junction bases with no gene match: 5. This CDR3 is built from 15 residues. Full variable domain (remainder filled in from reference TRBV18 and TRBJ2-5): NAGVMQNPRHLVRRRGQEARLRCSPMKGHSHVYWYRQLPEEGLKFMVYLQKENIIDESGMPKERFSAEFPKEGPSILRIQQVVRGDSAAYFCASSPRTGAGETQYFGPGTRLLVL.

The chain is built from TRBV7-9 and TRBJ1-4; D is ambiguous. Trimming removed 4 bases at V and 7 bases at J, with 7 bases between. The CDR3 sequence is 12 residues long. Germline V gene lookup returns CDR1 SEHNR and CDR2 FQNEAQ (reference sequence). The CDR3 protein is CASSWEGEKLFF. The DNA of the CDR3 is TGTGCCAGCAGCTGGGAAGGTGAAAAACTGTTTTTT. Variable domain in full (rest from reference TRBV7-9 and TRBJ1-4): DTGVSQNPRHKITKRGQNVTFRCDPISEHNRLYWYRQTLGQGPEFLTYFQNEAQLEKSRLLSDRFSAERPKGSFSTLEIQRTEQGDSAMYLCASSWEGEKLFFGSGTQLSVL.

The J gene is TRBJ1-1, the V gene TRBV20-1, with D unclear. CDR3 length: 15 amino acids. CDR1 is DFQATT, CDR2 SNEGSKA, per germline (reference sequence). Trimming removed 0 bases from V and 1 base from J, with 12 bases in between. DNA of the CDR3: TGCAGTGCTAGAGATCTAGAGACCCAGAACACTGAAGCTTTCTTT. As protein: CSARDLETQNTEAFF.

This clonotype occurred a few times. V usage is TRBV5-1 and J usage is TRBJ2-1, with 8 bases identical to TRBD2. CDR1 SGHRS and CDR2 YFSETQ come from the germline V gene. The CDR3 is made up of 15 amino acids. Trimming took 5 bases from V and 4 from J; bases not matched to a gene: 8. CDR3 DNA sequence: TGCGCCAGCAGTATGAGAGTAGCGGGGTACAATGAGCAGTTCTTC. Translation gives CASSMRVAGYNEQFF.

This clonotype was recorded many times. The chain has TRBV20-1 and TRBJ2-7; no clear D. The V gene lost 3 bases and the J gene lost 5 bases, with 8 bases spanning the gap. The CDR3 runs 11 residues. Germline CDR1 DFQATT, CDR2 SNEGSKA (reference sequence). The CDR3 region is CSASDLNEQYF. The CDR3 coding sequence is TGCAGTGCTAGTGACCTTAACGAGCAGTACTTC.

This clonotype was detected many times. This chain connects TRBV28 to TRBJ2-1, with unresolved D. Germline CDR1 is MDHEN and CDR2 is SYDVKM. The CDR3 spans 14 residues. V lost 3 bases, J lost 5 bases, and 11 bases lay in between. CDR3 coding DNA: TGTGCCAGCAGTTTCGATGTCCCCGACAATGAGCAGTTCTTC. Amino acids: CASSFDVPDNEQFF.

This clonotype has just a few counts. V and J are TRBV12-3 or TRBV12-4 and TRBJ2-1, with TRBD1 identical over 7 bases. The V segment lost 10 bases and the J segment 15 bases; nucleotides outside the gene matches: 18. This CDR3 has 13 residues. CDR3 DNA: TGTGCCAACCACCTCTCGTGGGGGACAGATTCGTTCTTC. This codes for CANHLSWGTDSFF.

This clonotype turned up a few times. V and J are TRBV20-1 and TRBJ2-1; D ambiguous. CDR3 length: 15 amino acids. Germline-derived CDR1 and CDR2 are DFQATT and SNEGSKA (reference sequence). The ends were cut back, 6 bases at V and 8 bases at J, with 23 bases in the middle. The CDR3 DNA follows: TGCAGTGCAATAACCCTGGGTGGGGTATTGGATGAGCAGTTCTTC. Amino acids: CSAITLGGVLDEQFF.

The rearrangement joins TRBV7-3 to TRBJ2-1, with D possibly TRBD2 on 5 matching bases. This CDR3 is 16 amino acids long. The V end lost 0 bases, the J end lost 6 bases, and 15 bases lay between the germline ends. Germline loops: CDR1 SGHTA, CDR2 FQGTGA. The CDR3 sequence is CASSLTTRAPGNEQFF. The CDR3 DNA reads TGTGCCAGCAGCTTAACGACGCGGGCGCCGGGCAATGAGCAGTTCTTC.

The chain has TRBV6-6 and TRBJ1-5; D gene ambiguous. Trimming shortened V by 0 bases and J by 2 bases, and 8 bases separated the two germline ends. The CDR3 sequence is 15 residues long. From germline, CDR1 is MNHNY and CDR2 SVGAGI (reference sequence). CDR3 sequence reads: CASSYSNERNQPQHF. The CDR3 DNA reads as TGTGCCAGCAGTTACTCGAATGAACGCAATCAGCCCCAGCATTTT.

This clonotype was seen ten or more times. The chain is built from TRBV27 and TRBJ2-3, with a weak D call TRBD1 (5 bases). Germline CDR1 MNHEY, CDR2 SMNVEV (reference sequence). This CDR3 has 15 amino acids. V lost 5 bases, J lost 5 bases, and 17 bases lay in between. In DNA, the CDR3 is TGTGCCAGCAGTAAGACAGCCTTTGCTGGAGATACGCAGTATTTT. Protein sequence: CASSKTAFAGDTQYF.

This clonotype was counted a single time. The CDR3 loop is CSARGHGDGYTF. The DNA for the CDR3 is TGCAGTGCTAGGGGACACGGTGATGGCTACACCTTC. The chain has TRBV20-1 and TRBJ1-2; D may be TRBD1 (6 bases). Germline lookup yields CDR1 DFQATT and CDR2 SNEGSKA (reference sequence). V lost 3 bases and J 6 bases, leaving 11 bases between the germline ends. This CDR3 contains 12 residues.

This clonotype was seen a few times. The chain recombines TRBV28 with TRBJ1-5, with 7 bases matching TRBD1. V lost 4 bases to trimming and J lost 7 bases; unmatched junction nucleotides: 7. CDR1 MDHEN and CDR2 SYDVKM come from the germline V gene. The CDR3 runs 14 residues. The chain's CDR3 is CASSSTGVMQPQHF. CDR3 DNA: TGTGCCAGCAGTTCAACAGGGGTCATGCAGCCCCAGCATTTT.

This clonotype was found a few times. CDR3 region: CASSVGGVEPQHF. In DNA form, the CDR3 reads TGTGCCAGCAGCGTAGGGGGAGTCGAGCCCCAGCATTTT. V and J are TRBV9 and TRBJ1-5; D uncertain. V gave up 0 bases and J gave up 8 bases, with 9 bases separating them. Germline CDR1 and CDR2: SGDLS and YYNGEE. CDR3 length: 13 residues.

In this sample, this clonotype turned up a few times. The chain has TRBV7-9 and TRBJ2-4; 10 bases map to TRBD1. Germline CDR1 reads SEHNR; CDR2 reads FQNEAQ (reference sequence). J was trimmed by 8 bases and V by 5 bases; bases with no gene match: 18. This CDR3 contains 18 residues. The CDR3 DNA reads TGTGCCAGCAGCACTACAACAAACGGGACAGGGGATGGTTACATTCAGTACTTC. Protein: CASSTTTNGTGDGYIQYF.

CDR3 region: CASSPGQIVSEQYF. The CDR3, as DNA: TGTGCCAGCAGTCCGGGACAAATAGTTAGCGAGCAGTACTTC. This chain joins TRBV12-3 or TRBV12-4 and TRBJ2-7; possibly TRBD1 for D (6 bases). The CDR3 consists of 14 residues. The V end lost 5 bases, the J end lost 6 bases, and 17 bases lay between the germline ends.